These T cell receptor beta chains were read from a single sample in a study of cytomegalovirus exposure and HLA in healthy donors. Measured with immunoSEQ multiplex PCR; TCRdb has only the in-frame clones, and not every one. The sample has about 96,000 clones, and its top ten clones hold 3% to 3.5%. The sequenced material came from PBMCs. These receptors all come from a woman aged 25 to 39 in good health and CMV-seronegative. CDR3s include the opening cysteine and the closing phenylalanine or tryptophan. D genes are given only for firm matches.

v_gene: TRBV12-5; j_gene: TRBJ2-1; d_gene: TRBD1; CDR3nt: TGTGCTAGTGCTGGGGACAGGTCAGGCTTCGACAATGAGCAGTTCTTC; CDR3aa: CASAGDRSGFDNEQFF
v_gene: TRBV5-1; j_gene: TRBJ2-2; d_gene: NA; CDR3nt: TGCGCCAGCAGCTTGGACTCTAACACCGGGGAGCTGTTTTTT; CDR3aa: CASSLDSNTGELFF
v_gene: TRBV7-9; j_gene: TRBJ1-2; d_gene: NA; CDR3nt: TGTGCCAGCAGCTCCGAGGTGCACTATGGCTACACCTTC; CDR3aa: CASSSEVHYGYTF
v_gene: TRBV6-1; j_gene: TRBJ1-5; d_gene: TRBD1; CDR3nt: TGTGCCAGCACCGGACAGGGGGCGAGCAATCAGCCCCAGCATTTT; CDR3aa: CASTGQGASNQPQHF
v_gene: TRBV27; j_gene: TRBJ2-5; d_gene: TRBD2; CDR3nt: TGTGCCAGCACACCCGCGGGAGGGCGGGGAGAGACCCAGTACTTC; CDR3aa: CASTPAGGRGETQYF
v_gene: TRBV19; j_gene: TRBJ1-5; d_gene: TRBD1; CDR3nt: TGTGCCAGTAGTATCGAATTCGGACAGGGGCATAGCAATCAGCCCCAGCATTTT; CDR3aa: CASSIEFGQGHSNQPQHF
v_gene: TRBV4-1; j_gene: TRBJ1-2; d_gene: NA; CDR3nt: TGCGCCAGCAGCCGTCTACTTAACTATGGCTACACCTTC; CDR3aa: CASSRLLNYGYTF
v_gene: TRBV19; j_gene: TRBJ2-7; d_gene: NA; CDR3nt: TGTGCCAGTAGCTCAAGCGGCGCGGGTATTGGACTCGTCTATTCCTACGAGCAGTACTTC; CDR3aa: CASSSSGAGIGLVYSYEQYF
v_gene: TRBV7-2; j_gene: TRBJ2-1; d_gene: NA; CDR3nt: TGTGCCAGCAGCTACAGCTCCTACAATGAGCAGTTCTTC; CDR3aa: CASSYSSYNEQFF
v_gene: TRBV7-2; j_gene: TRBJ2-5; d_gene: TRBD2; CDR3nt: TGTGCCAGCAGCTTAGCCATTAGACTAGCGGGGAGGGAGACCCAGTACTTC; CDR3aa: CASSLAIRLAGRETQYF
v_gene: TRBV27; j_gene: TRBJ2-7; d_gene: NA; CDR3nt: TGTGCCAGGGGGCAGGTTACCTACGAGCAGTACTTC; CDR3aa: CARGQVTYEQYF
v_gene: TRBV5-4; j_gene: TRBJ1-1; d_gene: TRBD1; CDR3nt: TGTGCCAGCAGCTTGGCCTCCGGACAGGGCGGTGAAGCTTTCTTT; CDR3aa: CASSLASGQGGEAFF
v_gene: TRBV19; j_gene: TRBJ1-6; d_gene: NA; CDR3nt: TGTGCCAGTAGTCCCCGGGACTCAGGCTCCTATAATTCACCCCTCCACTTT; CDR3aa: CASSPRDSGSYNSPLHF
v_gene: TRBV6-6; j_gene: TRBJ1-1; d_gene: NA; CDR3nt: TGTGCCAGCAGCCCGCGAGGGGGAAGGAGGAACACTGAAGCTTTCTTT; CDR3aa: CASSPRGGRRNTEAFF
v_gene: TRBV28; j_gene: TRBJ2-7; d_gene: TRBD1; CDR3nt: TGTGCCAGCAGTTTGCAGGGACAGGGGTCATCCTACGAGCAGTACTTC; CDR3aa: CASSLQGQGSSYEQYF
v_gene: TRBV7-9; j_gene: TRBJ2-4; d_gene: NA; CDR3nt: TGTGCCAGCAGGTTGGGGACTCTGGGCATTCAGTACTTC; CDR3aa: CASRLGTLGIQYF
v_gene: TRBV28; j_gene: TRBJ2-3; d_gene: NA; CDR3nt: TGTGCCAGCAGTTCAGGCAGGGTCACAGATACGCAGTATTTT; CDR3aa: CASSSGRVTDTQYF
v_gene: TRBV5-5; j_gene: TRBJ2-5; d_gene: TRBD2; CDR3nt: TGTGCCAGCAGCCTGACTAGCGGGGGAGGAAGGACCCAGTACTTC; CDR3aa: CASSLTSGGGRTQYF
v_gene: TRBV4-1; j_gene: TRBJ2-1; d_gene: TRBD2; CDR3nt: TGCGCCAGCAGCCAAGATTCGACTAGCGGGGGGAGCTCCTACAATGAGCAGTTCTTC; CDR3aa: CASSQDSTSGGSSYNEQFF
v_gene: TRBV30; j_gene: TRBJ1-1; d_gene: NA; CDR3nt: TGTGCCTGGAGTGTACCAGGGGAAGCTTTCTTT; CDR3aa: CAWSVPGEAFF
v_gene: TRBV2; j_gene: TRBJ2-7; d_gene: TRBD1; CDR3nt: TGTGCCAGCAGTGGGACAGGGGGGGAGCAATACTTC; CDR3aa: CASSGTGGEQYF
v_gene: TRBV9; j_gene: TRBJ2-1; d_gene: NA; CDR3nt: TGTGCCAGCAGCGGATCCTATTACAATGAGCAGTTCTTC; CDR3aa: CASSGSYYNEQFF
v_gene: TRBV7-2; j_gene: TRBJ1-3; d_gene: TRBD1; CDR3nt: TGTGCCAGCAGCCCGTTCCGGGACAGCTCTGGAAACACCATATATTTT; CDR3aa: CASSPFRDSSGNTIYF
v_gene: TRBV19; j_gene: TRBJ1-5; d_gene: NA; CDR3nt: TGTGCCAGTAGTATTTCCCGTGATCAGCCCCAGCATTTT; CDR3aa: CASSISRDQPQHF
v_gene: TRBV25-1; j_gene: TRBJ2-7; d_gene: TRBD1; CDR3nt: TGTGCCAGCAGGGGGGGAGGACAGGGCTACGAGCAGTACTTC; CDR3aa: CASRGGGQGYEQYF
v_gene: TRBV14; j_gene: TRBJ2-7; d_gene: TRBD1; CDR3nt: TGTGCCAGCAGCTGGACAGGGTCGGGTGAGCAGTACTTC; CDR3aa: CASSWTGSGEQYF
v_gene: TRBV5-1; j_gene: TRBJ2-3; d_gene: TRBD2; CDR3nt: TGCGCCAGCAGCCTGAGTGGGGAGGGTTGGTCAGATACGCAGTATTTT; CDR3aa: CASSLSGEGWSDTQYF
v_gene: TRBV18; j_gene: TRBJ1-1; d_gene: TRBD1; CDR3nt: TGTGCCAGCTCACCCCAGGGGGGCACTGAAGCTTTCTTT; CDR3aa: CASSPQGGTEAFF
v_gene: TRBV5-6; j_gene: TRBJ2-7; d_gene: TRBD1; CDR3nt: TGTGCCAGCAGCCGAACAGGGGCTGACTACGAGCAGTACTTC; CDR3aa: CASSRTGADYEQYF
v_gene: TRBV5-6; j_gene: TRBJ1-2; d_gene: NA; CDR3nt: TGTGCCAGCAGCTCCAGGGGCTATGGCTACACCTTC; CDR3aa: CASSSRGYGYTF
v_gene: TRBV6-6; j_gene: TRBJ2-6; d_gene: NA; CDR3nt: TGTGCCAGCAGTTACTTTCGGTTGCTGGAGGTTAACGTCCTGACTTTC; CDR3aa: CASSYFRLLEVNVLTF
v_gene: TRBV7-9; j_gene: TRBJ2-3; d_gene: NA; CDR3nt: TGTGCCAGCAGCTCGGACAGAACGGATACGCAGTATTTT; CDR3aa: CASSSDRTDTQYF
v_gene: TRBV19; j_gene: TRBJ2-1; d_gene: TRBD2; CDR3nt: TGTGCCAGTAGTATATCTAGCGGGAGAGGAACCAATGAGCAGTTCTTC; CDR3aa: CASSISSGRGTNEQFF
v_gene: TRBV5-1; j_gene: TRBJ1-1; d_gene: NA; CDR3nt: TGCGCCAGTGTGGCGGGGCGGGAGGACACTGAAGCTTTCTTT; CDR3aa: CASVAGREDTEAFF
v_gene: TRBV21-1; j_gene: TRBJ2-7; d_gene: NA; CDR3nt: TGTGCCAGCAGCAGTCGTGCGGGCTACGAGCAGTACTTC; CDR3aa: CASSSRAGYEQYF
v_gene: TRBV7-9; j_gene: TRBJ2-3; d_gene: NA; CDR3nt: TGTGCCAGCAGCCTAGGCAGGGGTATCACAGATACGCAGTATTTT; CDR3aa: CASSLGRGITDTQYF
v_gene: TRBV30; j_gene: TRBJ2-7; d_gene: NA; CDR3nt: TGTGCCTTGGAAAAGGGGAGGTACGAGCAGTACTTC; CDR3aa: CALEKGRYEQYF
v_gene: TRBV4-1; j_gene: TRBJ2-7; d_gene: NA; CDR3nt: TGCGCCAGCAGCCAACTACCAGCGTCATTCCTAGCTCCCTACGAGCAGTACTTC; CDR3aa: CASSQLPASFLAPYEQYF
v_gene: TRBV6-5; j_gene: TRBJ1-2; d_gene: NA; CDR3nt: TGTGCCAGCCCAGCAGGGGTGGTAGGTAACTATGGCTACACCTTC; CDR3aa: CASPAGVVGNYGYTF
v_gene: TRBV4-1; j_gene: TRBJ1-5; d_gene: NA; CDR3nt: TGCGCCAGCAGCCAAGAATGGGGGGTTAGCAATCAGCCCCAGCATTTT; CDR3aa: CASSQEWGVSNQPQHF
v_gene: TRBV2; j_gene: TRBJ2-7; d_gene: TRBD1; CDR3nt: TGTGCCAGCAGCCTGGACAGGGGCGAGCAGTACTTC; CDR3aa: CASSLDRGEQYF
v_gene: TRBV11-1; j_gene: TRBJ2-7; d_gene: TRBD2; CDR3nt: TGTGCCAGCAGCGAACGATCCGGGACTAGCGGGAGCAACGAGCAGTACTTC; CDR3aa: CASSERSGTSGSNEQYF
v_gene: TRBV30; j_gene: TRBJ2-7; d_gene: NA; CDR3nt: TGTGCCTGGAGTGTACCGGGGGACTCCTACGAGCAGTACTTC; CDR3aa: CAWSVPGDSYEQYF
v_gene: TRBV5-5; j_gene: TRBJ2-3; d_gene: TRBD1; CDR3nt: TGTGCCAGCAGCCGTCACGGGACAGTTAGCACAGATACGCAGTATTTT; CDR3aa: CASSRHGTVSTDTQYF
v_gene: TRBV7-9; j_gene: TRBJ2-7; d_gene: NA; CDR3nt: TGTGCCAGCAGCTTATCCCACGAGCAGTACTTC; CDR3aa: CASSLSHEQYF
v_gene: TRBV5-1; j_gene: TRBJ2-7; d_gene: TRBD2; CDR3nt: TGCGCCAGCAGCTTGGCCTTGTCTAGCGGGCCCTACGAGCAGTACTTC; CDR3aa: CASSLALSSGPYEQYF
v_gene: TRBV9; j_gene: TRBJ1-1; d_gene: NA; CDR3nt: TGTGCCAGCAGCCCGACGCGGGTGGACACTGAAGCTTTCTTT; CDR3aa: CASSPTRVDTEAFF
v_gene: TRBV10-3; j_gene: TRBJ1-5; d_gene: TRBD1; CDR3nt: TGTGCCATCAGGCGGACAGGGGACAATCAGCCCCAGCATTTT; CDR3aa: CAIRRTGDNQPQHF
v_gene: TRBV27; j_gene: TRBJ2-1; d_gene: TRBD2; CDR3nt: TGTGCCAGCAGTCCCCGACCTACTAGCGGGGGCTCCTACAATGAGCAGTTCTTC; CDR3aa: CASSPRPTSGGSYNEQFF
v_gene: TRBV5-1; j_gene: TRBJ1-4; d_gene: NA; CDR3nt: TGCGCCAGCAGCTTGGCGTCCGTAGATGAAAAACTGTTTTTT; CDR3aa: CASSLASVDEKLFF
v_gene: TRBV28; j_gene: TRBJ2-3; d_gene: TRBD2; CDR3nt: TGTGCCAGCAGTTTACCCCTAATAGCGGGAAGCACAGATACGCAGTATTTT; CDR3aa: CASSLPLIAGSTDTQYF
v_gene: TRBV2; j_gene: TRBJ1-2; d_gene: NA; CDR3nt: TGTGCCAGCTCAAACCTGGAAGCCTTCGGGGGCTACACCTTC; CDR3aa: CASSNLEAFGGYTF
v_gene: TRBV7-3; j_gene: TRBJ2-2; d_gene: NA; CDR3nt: TGTGCCAGCAGCGACAGGATGCACGGGGAGCTGTTTTTT; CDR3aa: CASSDRMHGELFF
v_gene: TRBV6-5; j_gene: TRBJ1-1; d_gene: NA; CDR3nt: TGTGCCAGCAGCTTACAGGGATATACTGAAGCTTTCTTT; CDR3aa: CASSLQGYTEAFF
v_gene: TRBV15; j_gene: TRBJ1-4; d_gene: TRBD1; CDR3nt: TGTGCCACCAGCAGCCGGACAGGGGGAAATGAAAAACTGTTTTTT; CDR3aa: CATSSRTGGNEKLFF
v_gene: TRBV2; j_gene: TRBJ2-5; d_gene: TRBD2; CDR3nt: TGTGCCAGCAGTGAACTCCGGACTAGCGGGGGGGAGACCCAGTACTTC; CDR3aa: CASSELRTSGGETQYF
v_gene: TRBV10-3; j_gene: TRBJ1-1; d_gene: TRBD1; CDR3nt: TGTGCCATCTGGGGACAGGAACTCACTGAAGCTTTCTTT; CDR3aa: CAIWGQELTEAFF
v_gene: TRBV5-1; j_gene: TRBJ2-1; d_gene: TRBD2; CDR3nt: TGCGCCAGCATCAGGACTAGCGGGACATCAGGCGGGTACAATGAGCAGTTCTTC; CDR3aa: CASIRTSGTSGGYNEQFF
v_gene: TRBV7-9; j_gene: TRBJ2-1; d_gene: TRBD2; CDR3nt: TGTGCCAGCAGCCCGGGACTAGCGCCAAGGTCCTACAATGAGCAGTTCTTC; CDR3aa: CASSPGLAPRSYNEQFF
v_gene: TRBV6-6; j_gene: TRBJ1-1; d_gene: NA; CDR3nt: TGTGCCAGCATCAAGAACACTGAAGCTTTCTTT; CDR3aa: CASIKNTEAFF